One and the same sample provided the 4 T cell receptor beta chains below, sequenced in a study of Tregs in tolerant kidney transplant recipients. The nonmyeloablative bone marrow transplants came from related graft donors, with transient mixed chimerism. Some clones are missing from TCRdb's copy, which holds only in-frame ones; the method was immunoSEQ multiplex PCR. The sample lists around 50,000 clones; roughly nine tenths were seen once. The sequences come from CD8+ T cells from blood (PBMCs), collected 12 months after the transplant. These receptors came from a human patient who received a combined kidney and bone marrow transplant. Some of the T cells may derive from the graft donor.

As regards this clone: Distinct nucleotide sequences in the sample also encode this CDR3. This sequence joins TRBV20-1 and TRBJ1-2; no clear D gene. Between the trimmed V and J ends, which lost 1 base and 2 bases, there was a span of 2 bases. Germline loops: CDR1 DFQATT, CDR2 SNEGSKA (reference sequence). This CDR3 is built from 11 residues. The CDR3 DNA is TGCAGTGCTAGAGTAAACTATGGCTACACCTTC. It yields the protein CSARVNYGYTF.

V usage is TRBV7-6 and J usage is TRBJ2-7; TRBD1 matches at 9 bases. With 5 bases clipped from V and 5 bases from J, the junction kept 7 bases outside the gene matches. Germline V gives CDR1 SGHVS, CDR2 FNYEAQ. The CDR3 is 14 residues long. CDR3 DNA: TGTGCCAGCAGCCAGGACAGGGGACCGAACGAGCAGTACTTC. Translation gives CASSQDRGPNEQYF.

In this sample, this clone turned up a few times. This chain connects TRBV28 to TRBJ2-3, with 8 nucleotides matching TRBD2. Unmatched junction bases numbered 6, after V lost 6 bases and J lost 1 base. Germline CDR1 and CDR2: MDHEN and SYDVKM. This CDR3 has 15 residues. The CDR3 protein is CASSRLAGGTDTQYF. CDR3 DNA sequence: TGTGCCAGCAGCCGCCTAGCGGGTGGCACAGATACGCAGTATTTT.

The chain combines TRBV7-2 with TRBJ2-7; 8 nucleotides match TRBD2. The CDR3 consists of 16 residues. CDR1 is SGHTA and CDR2 is FQGNSA in the germline V gene. With V trimmed by 1 base and J by 3 bases, 8 bases remained unmatched. Here the CDR3 DNA reads TGTGCCAGCAGCTTAGAGGGGACTAGTGCTTACTACGAGCAGTACTTC. Its translation is CASSLEGTSAYYEQYF.